This T cell receptor beta chain was recovered during a study of T-cell reconstitution after alpha-beta-depleted transplantation in children. This clonotype was seen a handful of times. Its cognate antigen is unknown. The TCRbeta library incorporated unique molecular identifiers. TCRdb re-analysed the PCR reads in MiXCR, keeping a single row per CDR3 protein. The data contain a few hundred thousand distinct CDR3 sequences, nearly 8% of them singletons. Study-level points and caveats: Where alpha-beta T cells came from about two months after transplant was reportedly several hundred expanded graft clones. Newly made T cells mostly supplied T-cell counts and diversity one year after transplant. Several patients had high TCRbeta diversity at day 60; it came from surviving recipient T cells and thymic progenitors.

The sequencing here drew on peripheral blood, taken 360 days after TCRalphabeta/CD19-depleted stem cell transplant. The TCR sequence derives from a female patient aged 2 to 10 who had a stem cell transplant for Fanconi anemia, so the T cells may come from the graft donor.

This CDR3 is CAWSSGGYTF. The CDR3 DNA reads as TGTGCCTGGAGTTCGGGTGGCTACACCTTC. This rearrangement joins TRBV30 to TRBJ1-2; D remains ambiguous. CDR1 is GTSNPN, CDR2 SVGIG, per germline (reference sequence). The CDR3 has 10 amino acids. V lost 2 bases to trimming and J lost 7 bases, with 5 bases between them.